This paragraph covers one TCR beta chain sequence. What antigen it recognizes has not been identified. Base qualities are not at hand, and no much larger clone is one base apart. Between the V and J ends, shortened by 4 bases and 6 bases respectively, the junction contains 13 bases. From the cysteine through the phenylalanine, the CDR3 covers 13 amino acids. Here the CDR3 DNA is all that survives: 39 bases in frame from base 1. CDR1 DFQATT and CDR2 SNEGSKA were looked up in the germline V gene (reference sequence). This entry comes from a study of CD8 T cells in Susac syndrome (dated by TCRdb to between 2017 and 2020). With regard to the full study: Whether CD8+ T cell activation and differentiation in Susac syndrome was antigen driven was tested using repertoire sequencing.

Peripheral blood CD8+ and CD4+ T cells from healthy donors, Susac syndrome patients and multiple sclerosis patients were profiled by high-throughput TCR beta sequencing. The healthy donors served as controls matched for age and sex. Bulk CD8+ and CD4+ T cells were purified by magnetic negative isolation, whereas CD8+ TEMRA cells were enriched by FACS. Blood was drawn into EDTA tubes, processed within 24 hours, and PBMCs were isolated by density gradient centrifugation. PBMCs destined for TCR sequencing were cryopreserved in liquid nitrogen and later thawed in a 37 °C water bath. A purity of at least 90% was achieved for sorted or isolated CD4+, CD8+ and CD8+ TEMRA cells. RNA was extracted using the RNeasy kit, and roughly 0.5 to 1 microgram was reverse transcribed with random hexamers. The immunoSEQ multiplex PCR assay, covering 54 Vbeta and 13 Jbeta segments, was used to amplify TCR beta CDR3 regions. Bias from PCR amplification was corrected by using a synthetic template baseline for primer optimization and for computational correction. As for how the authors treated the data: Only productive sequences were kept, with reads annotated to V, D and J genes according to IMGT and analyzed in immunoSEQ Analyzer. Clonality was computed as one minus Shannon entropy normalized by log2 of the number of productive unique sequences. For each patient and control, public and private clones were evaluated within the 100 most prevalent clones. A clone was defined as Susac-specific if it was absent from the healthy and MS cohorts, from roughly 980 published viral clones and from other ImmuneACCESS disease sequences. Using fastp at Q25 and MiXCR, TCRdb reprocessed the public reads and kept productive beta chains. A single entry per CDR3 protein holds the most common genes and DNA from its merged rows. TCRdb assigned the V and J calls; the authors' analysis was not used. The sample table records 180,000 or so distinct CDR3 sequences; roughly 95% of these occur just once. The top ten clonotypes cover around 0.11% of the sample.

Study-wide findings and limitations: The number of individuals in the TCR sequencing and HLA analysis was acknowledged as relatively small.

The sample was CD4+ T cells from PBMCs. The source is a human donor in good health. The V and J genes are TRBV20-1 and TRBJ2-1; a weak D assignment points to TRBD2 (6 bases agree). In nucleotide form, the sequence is TGCAGTGCTATGGAACCAGCGGGCAATGAGCAGTTCTTC. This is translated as CSAMEPAGNEQFF.